The T cell receptor beta chain described here comes from a study of T-cell reconstitution after alpha-beta-depleted transplantation in children. The CDR3 sequence is 14 residues long. Trimming pared 4 bases from V and 3 bases from J, leaving 10 bases between. Per the germline V gene, CDR1 is SGDLS and CDR2 is YYNGEE. The library targeted TCRbeta and was prepared with unique molecular identifiers. One entry per CDR3 protein, called by TCRdb with MiXCR from the PCR reads. The sample holds hundreds of thousands of distinct CDR3 sequences; approximately 15% are singletons and the top ten take under 1.2%. This clonotype was counted ten times or more.

The sequence was obtained from a human donor who donated a stem cell graft to a child with acute myeloid leukemia. Sequenced here: PBMCs from the stem cell graft donor, sampled from the stem cell graft. The V call is TRBV9, the J call TRBJ2-2; D ambiguous. CDR3 in DNA: TGTGCCAGCAGCCCCGGACCTGACACCGGGGAGCTGTTTTTT. This codes for CASSPGPDTGELFF.